By share of the sample, the clone carrying this T cell receptor beta chain is medium-sized. What it recognizes is unknown. CDR1 is DFQATT and CDR2 is SNEGSKA in the germline V gene (reference sequence). The CDR3 extends over 14 amino acids. The junction had 5 bases not matched to a gene; V was cut back by 3 bases and J by 3 bases. These data originate in a study of early T cells in non-severe SARS-CoV-2 infection. Overall study findings and caveats: The VDJdb matching leaned toward anti-spike CD8 responses and overlooked private and CD4 specificities.

Unique molecular identifiers were attached to individual cDNA molecules. TCRdb redid the calling of the 5' RACE reads with MiXCR, one entry per CDR3 protein. Of roughly 20,000 distinct CDR3 sequences listed, 3.6% are singletons. Specimen: whole blood. The TCR sequence derives from an adult who was a healthcare worker with PCR-confirmed SARS-CoV-2 infection or an uninfected control (not recorded which). The chain uses TRBV20-1 and TRBJ2-7, with TRBD2 matching over 10 bases. The CDR3 loop is CSARKGLAIYEQYF. The CDR3 DNA reads as TGCAGTGCTAGGAAGGGACTAGCGATCTACGAGCAGTACTTC.